This entry features one T cell receptor beta chain sequence. Here immunoSEQ multiplex PCR was the method, and the copy in TCRdb shows in-frame clones only, minus some. The table lists about 190,000 clones, approximately 86% of them singletons. This sample is drawn from a study of blood T cell repertoires in COVID-19. Study-wide background: PBMCs, B-cell-depleted T cells, or T cells were the source of the cDNA or gDNA that made up the material.

The sample comprised peripheral blood. The TCR was taken from a man aged 25-45 years with acute or convalescent COVID-19.

For the CDR3, the DNA is TGTGCCAGCTCTGCAACAGTTATGAATTCACCCCTCCACTTT. Amino acids: CASSATVMNSPLHF. The V and J genes are TRBV18 and TRBJ1-6; D unclear. The CDR3 loop spans 14 amino acids. Per the germline V gene, CDR1 is KGHSH and CDR2 is LQKENI. Trimming stripped 6 bases from V and 7 bases from J, with 13 bases between.